Listed below are T cell receptor beta chains from one sample, sequenced in a study of post-analysis software for immune sequencing data. TCRdb ran MiXCR on the PCR reads and lists one entry per CDR3 protein. The repertoire holds about 820,000 distinct CDR3 sequences, approximately 57% seen once, with approximately 4.2% in the top ten. The sequenced sample consisted of blood. The source of these receptors is a girl between 10 and 17 years old with multiple sclerosis. The conserved cysteine and the conserved F or W are not part of the CDR3 here. Each record gives: D gene, clone size, V gene, CDR3 protein. The D gene is left open where the match is weak. Clone size, where shown, is once, few, many, or a class for clones that have expanded.

-	-	TRBV28	ASSLAGLGSSKETQY
TRBD2	-	TRBV7-3	ASSLGTSGGSDTQY
-	few	TRBV6-5	ASSYDPGANYGYT
TRBD2	-	TRBV10-3	AISLAGGPNEQV
-	few	TRBV7-2	ASSLGGRSNQPQH
-	-	TRBV5-1	ASSLGFSITDTQY
TRBD2	few	TRBV5-1	ASSPGLAGAYTQY
TRBD1	-	TRBV29-1	SVDQGQNYGYT
-	-	TRBV29-1	SVRSNTQETQY
-	-	TRBV6-1	ARKGLAATYEQY
-	few	TRBV2	ASNPAGFDYGYT
-	-	TRBV9	ASSVAFGGRETQY
-	-	TRBV10-3	AISESTVIPPAGEQY
-	-	TRBV5-1	ASSHPGDTQY